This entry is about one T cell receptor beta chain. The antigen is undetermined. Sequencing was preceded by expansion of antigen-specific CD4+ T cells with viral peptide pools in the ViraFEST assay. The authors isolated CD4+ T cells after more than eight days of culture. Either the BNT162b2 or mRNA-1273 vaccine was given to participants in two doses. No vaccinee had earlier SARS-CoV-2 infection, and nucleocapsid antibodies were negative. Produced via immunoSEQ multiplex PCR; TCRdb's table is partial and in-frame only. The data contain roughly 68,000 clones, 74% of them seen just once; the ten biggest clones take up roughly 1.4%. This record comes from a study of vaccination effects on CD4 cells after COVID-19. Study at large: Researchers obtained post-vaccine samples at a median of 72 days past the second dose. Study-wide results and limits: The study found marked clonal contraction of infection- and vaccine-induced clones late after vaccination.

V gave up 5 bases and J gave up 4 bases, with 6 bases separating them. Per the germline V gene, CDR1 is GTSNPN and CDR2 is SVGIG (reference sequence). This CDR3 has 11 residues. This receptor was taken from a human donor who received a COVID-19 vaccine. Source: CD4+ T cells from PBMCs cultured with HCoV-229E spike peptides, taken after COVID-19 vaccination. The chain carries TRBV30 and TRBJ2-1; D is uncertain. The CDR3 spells CAWAEYNEQFF. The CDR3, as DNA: TGTGCCTGGGCAGAGTACAATGAGCAGTTCTTC.